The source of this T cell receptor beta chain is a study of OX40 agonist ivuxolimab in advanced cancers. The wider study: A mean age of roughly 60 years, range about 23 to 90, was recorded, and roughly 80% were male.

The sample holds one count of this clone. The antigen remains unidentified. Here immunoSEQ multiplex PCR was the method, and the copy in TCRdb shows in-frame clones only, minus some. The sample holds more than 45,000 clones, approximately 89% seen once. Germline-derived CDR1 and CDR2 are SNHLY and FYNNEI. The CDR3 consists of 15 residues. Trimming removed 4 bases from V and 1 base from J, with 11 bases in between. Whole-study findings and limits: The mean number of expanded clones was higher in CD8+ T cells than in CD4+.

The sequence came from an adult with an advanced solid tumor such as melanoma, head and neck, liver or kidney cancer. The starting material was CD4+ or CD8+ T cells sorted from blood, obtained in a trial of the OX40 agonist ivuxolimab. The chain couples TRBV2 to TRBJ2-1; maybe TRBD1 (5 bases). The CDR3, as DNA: TGTGCCAGCAGTGTGCAGGGCCCTTCCTACAATGAGCAGTTCTTC. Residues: CASSVQGPSYNEQFF.